This T cell receptor beta chain was sequenced in a study of T cells in Graves' hyperthyroidism and ophthalmopathy. This clonotype was counted a few times. Patients aged 18 to 65 had newly diagnosed hyperthyroidism lasting under 2 months. It was RNA transcripts that yielded the amplified TCR beta CDR3 regions. The primer set for the first-round RT-PCR of the TCR CDR3 was HTBI. TCRdb ran MiXCR on the multiplex PCR reads and lists one entry per CDR3 protein. This table holds 600,000 to 900,000 distinct CDR3 sequences, roughly 17% found once. This CDR3 is built from 18 residues. Germline CDR1 is SGHTA and CDR2 is FQGTGA. J lost 3 bases, V lost 0 bases, and 9 bases had no gene match.

The chain has TRBV7-3 and TRBJ2-3; 10 bases match TRBD1. What was sequenced was blood. The TCR comes from a man between 18 and 29 years old with Graves' hyperthyroidism. The CDR3 loop reads CASSLTPRQGAWTDTQYF. Here the CDR3 DNA reads TGTGCCAGCAGCTTAACTCCCAGACAGGGGGCGTGGACAGATACGCAGTATTTT.